This TCR beta chain was observed in a study of OX40 agonist ivuxolimab in advanced cancers. Study as a whole: People in dose escalation had one of these cancers: hepatocellular carcinoma, melanoma, renal cell or head and neck cancer.

Germline CDR1 is ENHRY and CDR2 is SYGVKD. The CDR3 covers 15 residues. Between the trimmed V and J ends, which lost 3 bases and 4 bases, there was a span of 13 bases. Clones were sequenced by immunoSEQ multiplex PCR, and TCRdb holds only the in-frame ones, with some missing. The data contain approximately 64,000 clones, 75% to 85% of them seen just once; the ten biggest clones take up 0.7%. The rearrangement joins TRBV10-3 to TRBJ2-1, with D maybe TRBD2 (6 bases). The sample here was CD4+ or CD8+ T cells sorted from blood, taken in a trial of the OX40 agonist ivuxolimab. The source is an adult with an advanced solid tumor such as melanoma, head and neck, liver or kidney cancer. The CDR3 protein is CAISEGTPYYNEQFF. The CDR3, as DNA: TGTGCCATCAGTGAAGGGACTCCCTATTACAATGAGCAGTTCTTC.